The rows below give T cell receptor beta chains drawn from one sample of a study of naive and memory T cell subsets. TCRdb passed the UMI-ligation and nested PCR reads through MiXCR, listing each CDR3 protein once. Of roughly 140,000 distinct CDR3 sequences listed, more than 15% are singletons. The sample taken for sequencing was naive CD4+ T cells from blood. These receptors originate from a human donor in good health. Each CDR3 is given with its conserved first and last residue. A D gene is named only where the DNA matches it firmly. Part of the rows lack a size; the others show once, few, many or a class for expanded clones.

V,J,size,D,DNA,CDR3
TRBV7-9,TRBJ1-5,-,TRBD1,TGTGCCAGCAGCTCCTGGGACAGGGGTTCAAATCAGCCCCAGAATTTT,CASSSWDRGSNQPQNF
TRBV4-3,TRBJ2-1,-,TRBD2,TGCGCCAGCAGCCAAAGAGCGGGAGGGACCTACAATGAGCAGTTCTTC,CASSQRAGGTYNEQFF
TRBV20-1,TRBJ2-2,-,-,TGCAGTGCTACAGGTCGGGACACGAACACCGGGGAGCTGTTTTTT,CSATGRDTNTGELFF
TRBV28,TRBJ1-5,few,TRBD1,TGTGCCAGCAGTTCCCCCCAGGCAGGGGGGTCTTCGACCCAGCATTTT,CASSSPQAGGSSTQHF
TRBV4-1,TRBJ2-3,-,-,TGCGCCAGCAGCCAAGTGGCAGATACGCAGTATTTT,CASSQVADTQYF
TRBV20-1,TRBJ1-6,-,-,TGCAGTGCTATACCCCGGGGGGGAATTAATTCACCCCTCCACTTT,CSAIPRGGINSPLHF
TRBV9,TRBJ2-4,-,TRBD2,TGTGCCAGCAGCGTTACTAGCGGGAGGGGCAAAAACATTCAGTACTTC,CASSVTSGRGKNIQYF
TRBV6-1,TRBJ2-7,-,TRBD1,TGTGCCAGCAGTGAACTCCCAGGGGGAAGCTCCTACGAGCAGTACTTC,CASSELPGGSSYEQYF
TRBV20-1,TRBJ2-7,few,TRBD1,TGCAGTGCTGACACGGACAGGCAAATCTCCTACGAGCAGTACTTC,CSADTDRQISYEQYF
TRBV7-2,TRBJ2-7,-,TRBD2,TGTGCCAGCAGCTTACCGGGACTAGGGGCCAGGGAGCAGTACTTC,CASSLPGLGAREQYF
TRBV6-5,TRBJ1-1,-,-,TGTGCCAGCAGTTACACTCGAAGACAGAACACTGAAGCTTTCTTT,CASSYTRRQNTEAFF
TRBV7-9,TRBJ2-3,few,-,TGTGCCAGCAGCTTCAGTCCGGGCACAGATACGCAGTATTTT,CASSFSPGTDTQYF
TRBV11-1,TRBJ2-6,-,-,TGTGCCAGCAGCTTTGGGGGGCTGAGCTCTGGGGCCAACGTCCTGACTTTC,CASSFGGLSSGANVLTF
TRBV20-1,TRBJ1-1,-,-,TGCAGTGCTCCCTCGGCGGTCGGGAGCGCTGAAGCTTTCTTT,CSAPSAVGSAEAFF
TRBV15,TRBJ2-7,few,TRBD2,TGTGCCACCAGCAGAGATAAGACTAGCGGGAGTTTGTACGAGCAGTACTTC,CATSRDKTSGSLYEQYF
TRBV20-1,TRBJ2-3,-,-,TGCAGTGCTAGAGAGGGGTCCCAAGCAGATACGCAGTATTTT,CSAREGSQADTQYF
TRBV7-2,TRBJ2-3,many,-,TGTGCCAGCAGCTTAGTCCGGGACCGCGATGAGTATTTT,CASSLVRDRDEYF
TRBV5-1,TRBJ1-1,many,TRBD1,TGCGCCAGCAGCTTGTCAGGGACAGGGAGAGGGATGAACACTGAAGCTTTCTTT,CASSLSGTGRGMNTEAFF
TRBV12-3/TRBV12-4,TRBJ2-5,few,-,TGTGCCAGCAGGAAAGCGGCAGGGGTCCAAGAGACCCAGTACTTC,CASRKAAGVQETQYF
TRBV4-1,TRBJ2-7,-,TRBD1,TGCGCCAGCAGCCGGGTCCCGGGACAGGGACCCTACGAGCAGTACTTC,CASSRVPGQGPYEQYF
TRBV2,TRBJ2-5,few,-,TGTGCCAGCAAGGGCTACCAAGAGACCCAGTACTTC,CASKGYQETQYF
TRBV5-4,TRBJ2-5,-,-,TGTGCCAGCAGCTTGAGGCTTTACGAGACCCAGTACTTC,CASSLRLYETQYF
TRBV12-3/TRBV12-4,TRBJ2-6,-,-,TGTGCCAGTACGTCGGCCAACGTCCTGACTTTC,CASTSANVLTF
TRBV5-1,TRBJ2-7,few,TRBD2,TGCGCCAGCAGCTTGGAGCGGGAGGGCCCACATCGATTC,CASSLEREGPHRF
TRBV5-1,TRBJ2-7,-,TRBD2,TGCGCCAGCAGCTTGGCTAGCGGGAGTCTCGGCGAGCAGTACTTC,CASSLASGSLGEQYF
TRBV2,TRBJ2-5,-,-,TGTGCCAGCAGTGAATTGGTCCTAGCAATAGAGACCCAGTACTTC,CASSELVLAIETQYF
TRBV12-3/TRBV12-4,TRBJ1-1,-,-,TGTGCCAGCAGTTTCCCCACAGGGAAAGCTTTCTTT,CASSFPTGKAFF
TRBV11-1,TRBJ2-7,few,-,TGTGCCAGCAGCTTACGGGACATCCCCCACGAGCAGTACTTC,CASSLRDIPHEQYF
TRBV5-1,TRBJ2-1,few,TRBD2,TGCGCCAGCAGCACTAGCGGCAGCTCCTACAATGAGCAGTTCTTC,CASSTSGSSYNEQFF
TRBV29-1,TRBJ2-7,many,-,TGCAGCGTGGCCGGGAGCTACGAGCAGTACTTC,CSVAGSYEQYF
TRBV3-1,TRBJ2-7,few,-,TGTGCCAGCAGCCAAGATTCGTTAACTGGGAGCTCCGAGCAGTACTTC,CASSQDSLTGSSEQYF
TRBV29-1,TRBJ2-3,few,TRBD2,TGCAGCTTCCTACGCGGGAGAAGTACAGATACGCAGTATTTT,CSFLRGRSTDTQYF
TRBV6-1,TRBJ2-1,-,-,TGTGCCAGCAGTGTTCGGGGCCCCCCGGTCCATGAGCAGTTCTTC,CASSVRGPPVHEQFF
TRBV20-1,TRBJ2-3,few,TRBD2,TGCAGTGCCAGACCACCTAGCGGTGAAAATACGCAGTATTTT,CSARPPSGENTQYF
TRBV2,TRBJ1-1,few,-,TGTGCCAGCATGACCTTCACACTAATGAACACTGAAGCTTTCTTT,CASMTFTLMNTEAFF
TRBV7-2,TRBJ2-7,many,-,TGTGCCAGCAGCCTCCGGGGGGGGACAGCCTACGAGCAGTACTTC,CASSLRGGTAYEQYF
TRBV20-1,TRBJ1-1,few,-,TGCAGTGCCATTAGGGTCGAGCAAGCTTTCTTT,CSAIRVEQAFF
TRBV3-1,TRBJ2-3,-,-,TGTGCCAGCAGCCTGGAAATCTCTAGCACAGATACGCAGTATTTT,CASSLEISSTDTQYF
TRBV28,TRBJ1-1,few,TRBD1,TGTGCCAGCAGTCCAACAGGGGAGAGATTGACTGAAGCTTTCTTT,CASSPTGERLTEAFF
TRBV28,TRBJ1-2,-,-,TGTGCCAGCAGTTTTGCCGACTTGGGGGGGCGGGATGGCTACACCTTC,CASSFADLGGRDGYTF
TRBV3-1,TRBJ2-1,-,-,TGTGCCAGCAGCCAAGAGTGGCGGAATGAGCAGTTCTTC,CASSQEWRNEQFF
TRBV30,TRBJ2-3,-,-,TGTGCCTGGGGGGGCTTGGCAGATACGCAGTATTTT,CAWGGLADTQYF
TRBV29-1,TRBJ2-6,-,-,TGCAGCGTTGTTGTGTTCCCTGGGGCCAACGTCCTGACTTTC,CSVVVFPGANVLTF
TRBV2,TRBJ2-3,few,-,TGTGCCAGCAGTGAGCGCTTGGGCACAGATACGCAGTATTTT,CASSERLGTDTQYF
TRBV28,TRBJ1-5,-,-,TGTGCCAGCAGTTTATCAGGGCACCAGCCCCAGCATTTT,CASSLSGHQPQHF
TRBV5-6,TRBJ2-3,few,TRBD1,TGTGCCAGCAGCCGGGTGGTTGCGAGGACAGGTGGCACAGATACGCAGTATTTT,CASSRVVARTGGTDTQYF
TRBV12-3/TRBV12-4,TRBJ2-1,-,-,TGTGCCAGCAGTTTAGAGTGGGGGGACAATGAGCAGTTCTTC,CASSLEWGDNEQFF
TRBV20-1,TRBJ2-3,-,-,TGCAGTGCTAGAGATCTTCAGATACGCACAGATACGCAGTATTTT,CSARDLQIRTDTQYF
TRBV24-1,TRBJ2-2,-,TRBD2,TGTGCCACCAGTGATCTTAGCGGGAGGATTGCCGGGGAGCTGTTTTTT,CATSDLSGRIAGELFF
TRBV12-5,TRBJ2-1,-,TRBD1,TGTGCTAGTGGGGGAAGAACAGGGGTAGGCGATGAGCAGTTCTTC,CASGGRTGVGDEQFF
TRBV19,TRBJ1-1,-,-,TGTGCCAGTAGTACCCCCCAGGGTGTAAGGACTGAAGCTTTCTTT,CASSTPQGVRTEAFF
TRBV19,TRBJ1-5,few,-,TGTGCCAGTAGTCCCCTCCTAAGCAATCAGCCCCAGCATTTT,CASSPLLSNQPQHF
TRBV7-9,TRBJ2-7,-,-,TGTGCCAGCAGCTCGGGACGCGAGCAGTACTTC,CASSSGREQYF
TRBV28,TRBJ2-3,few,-,TGTGCCAGTCTACTAGCTCCCAGCACAGATACGCAGTATTTT,CASLLAPSTDTQYF
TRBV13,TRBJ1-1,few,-,TGTGCCAGCAGCTCCCGCGTGTACACTGAAGCTTTCTTT,CASSSRVYTEAFF
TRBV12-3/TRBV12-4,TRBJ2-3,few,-,TGTGCCAGCACTTCACAGAGCACAGATACGCAGTATTTT,CASTSQSTDTQYF
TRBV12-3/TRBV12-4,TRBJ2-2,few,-,TGTGCCAGCAGTTTTGGCACCGGGGAGCTGTTTTTT,CASSFGTGELFF
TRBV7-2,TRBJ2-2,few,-,TGTGCCAGCGGCGTCGGGTCTGCGAACACCGGGGAGCTGTTTTTT,CASGVGSANTGELFF
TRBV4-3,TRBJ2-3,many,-,TGCGCCAGCAGCCCTGGGTTCGCATCTCTCCAAGATACGCAGTATTTT,CASSPGFASLQDTQYF